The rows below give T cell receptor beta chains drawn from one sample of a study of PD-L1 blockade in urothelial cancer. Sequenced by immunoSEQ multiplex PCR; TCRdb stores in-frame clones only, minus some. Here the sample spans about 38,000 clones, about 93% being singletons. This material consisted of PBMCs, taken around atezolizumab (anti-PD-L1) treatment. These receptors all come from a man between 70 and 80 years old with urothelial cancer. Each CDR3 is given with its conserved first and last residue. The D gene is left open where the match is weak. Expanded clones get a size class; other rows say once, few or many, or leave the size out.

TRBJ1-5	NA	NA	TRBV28	TGTGCCAGTGGGGACATCGGGGACCATCAGCCCCAGCATTTT	CASGDIGDHQPQHF
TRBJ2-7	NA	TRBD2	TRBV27	TGTGCCAGCAGTTTGGGACTACGGGGGGAGCAGTACTTC	CASSLGLRGEQYF
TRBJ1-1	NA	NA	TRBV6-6	TGTGCCAGCAGTTACCCCGGCGGCGCCGGGGCTGAAGCTTTCTTT	CASSYPGGAGAEAFF
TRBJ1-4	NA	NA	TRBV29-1	TGCAGCGTTCACGACAGAGGTGAAAAACTGTTTTTT	CSVHDRGEKLFF
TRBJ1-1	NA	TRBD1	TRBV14	TGTGCCAGCAGCGTCCGACAGGGGGTGATGAACACTGAAGCTTTCTTT	CASSVRQGVMNTEAFF
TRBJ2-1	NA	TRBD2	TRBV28	TGTGCCAGCAGTTTACCATGGACTAGCGGGAGGGGAGGGAATGAGCAGTTCTTC	CASSLPWTSGRGGNEQFF
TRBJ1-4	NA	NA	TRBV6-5	TGTGCCAGCAGTTATCGGACTTACGGGAATGAAAAACTGTTTTTT	CASSYRTYGNEKLFF
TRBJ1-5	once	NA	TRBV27	TGTGCCAGCAGTTTATACCAGGGGCATCAGCCCCAGCATTTT	CASSLYQGHQPQHF
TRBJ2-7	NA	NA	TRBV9	TGTGCCAGCACCGCAACGGGGGACTCCTACGAGCAGTACTTC	CASTATGDSYEQYF
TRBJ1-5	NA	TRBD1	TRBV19	TGTGCCAGTAGTATCAGAGTCGGGACAGTGGCTAATCAGCCCCAGCATTTT	CASSIRVGTVANQPQHF
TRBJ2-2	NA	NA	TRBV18	TGTGCCAGCTCACCGAAAACTAGGGGGGAGCTGTTTTTT	CASSPKTRGELFF
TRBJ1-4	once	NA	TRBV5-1	TGCGCCAGCAGCTTCGGACAGAAAGATGAAAAACTGTTTTTT	CASSFGQKDEKLFF
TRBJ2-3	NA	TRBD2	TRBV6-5	TGTGCCAGCAGTCCCGGGACTAGCAAGGCAGATACGCAGTATTTT	CASSPGTSKADTQYF
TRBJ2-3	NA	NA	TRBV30	TGTGCCTGGAGTACTGGGAGTACAGATACGCAGTATTTT	CAWSTGSTDTQYF
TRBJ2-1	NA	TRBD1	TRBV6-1	TGTGCCAGCAAGGGGGGGACAGGGTACAATGAGCAGTTCTTC	CASKGGTGYNEQFF
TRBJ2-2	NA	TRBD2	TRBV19	TGTGCCAGTCGAGTAGCGGGAGTGACCGGGGAGCTGTTTTTT	CASRVAGVTGELFF
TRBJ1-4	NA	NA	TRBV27	TGTGCCAGCAGAATGGGGGCCGCCACTAATGAAAAACTGTTTTTT	CASRMGAATNEKLFF
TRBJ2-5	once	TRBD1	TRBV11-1	TGTGCCAGCAGCTTGAGGGACAGGGGGTACCAAGAGACCCAGTACTTC	CASSLRDRGYQETQYF
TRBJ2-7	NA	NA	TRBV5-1	TGCGCCAGCAGCCCGACAGCGGGCTCCTACGAGCAGTACTTC	CASSPTAGSYEQYF
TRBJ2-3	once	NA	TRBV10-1	TGCGCCAGCAACCGTAGCGAGGACACAGATACGCAGTATTTT	CASNRSEDTDTQYF
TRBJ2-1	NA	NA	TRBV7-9	TGTGCCAGCAGCGCCGAGAATGAGCAGTTCTTC	CASSAENEQFF
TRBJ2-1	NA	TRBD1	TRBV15	TGTGCCACCAGCAATCCGACAGGGGGCCTTACCGCCTACAATGAGCAGTTCTTC	CATSNPTGGLTAYNEQFF
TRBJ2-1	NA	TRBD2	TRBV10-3	TGTGCCATCAACGCCGCGGGAGGGAATGAGCAGTTCTTC	CAINAAGGNEQFF
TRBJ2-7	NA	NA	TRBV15	TGTGCCACCAGCAGAGGCCAGGGTTCGGTCTACGAGCAGTACTTC	CATSRGQGSVYEQYF
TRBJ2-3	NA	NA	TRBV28	TGTGCCAGCAGTGCGACGGATTTGATCGGGACAGATACGCAGTATTTT	CASSATDLIGTDTQYF
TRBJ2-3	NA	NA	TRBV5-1	TGCGCCAGCAGTATTGATAGTTCCTACACAGATACGCAGTATTTT	CASSIDSSYTDTQYF
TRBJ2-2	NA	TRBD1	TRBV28	TGTGCCAGCAGTTTTCAGTCCGGGACAGGGGCGACCGGGGAGCTGTTTTTT	CASSFQSGTGATGELFF
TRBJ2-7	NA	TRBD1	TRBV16	TGTGCCAGCAGTGCCCGGGACAGGGGTACCTACGAGCAGTACTTC	CASSARDRGTYEQYF
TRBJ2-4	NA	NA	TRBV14	TGTGCCAGCAGCCCCGTGGCCGCCCCAAACATTCAGTACTTC	CASSPVAAPNIQYF
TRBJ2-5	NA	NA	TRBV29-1	TGCAGCGTGGGAGTGCGGGGCGAGACCCAGTACTTC	CSVGVRGETQYF
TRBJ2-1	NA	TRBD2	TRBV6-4	TGTGCCAGCAGTCAAAGCGGGAGGGCCTCCTACAATGAGCAGTTCTTC	CASSQSGRASYNEQFF
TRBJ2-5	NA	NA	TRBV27	TGTGCCAGCAGTTTAGCAGGGTACCAAGAGACCCAGTACTTC	CASSLAGYQETQYF
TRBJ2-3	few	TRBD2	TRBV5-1	TGCGCCAGCAGCTTGGGGGGACTAGCGGCTACAGATACGCAGTATTTT	CASSLGGLAATDTQYF
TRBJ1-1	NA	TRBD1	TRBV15	TGTGCCACCAGCAGGACCAGGGGGGTCACGAACACTGAAGCTTTCTTT	CATSRTRGVTNTEAFF
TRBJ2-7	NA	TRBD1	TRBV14	TGTGCCAGCAGCCAAGATTTGGCGACAGGGGCCTACGAGCAGTACTTC	CASSQDLATGAYEQYF
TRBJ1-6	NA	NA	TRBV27	TGTGCCAGCAGCGTTACCTTACAGGTTCCAAATTCACCCCTCCACTTT	CASSVTLQVPNSPLHF
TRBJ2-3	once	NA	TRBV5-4	TGTGCCAGCAGCTCAGCTAGTTCTCTGGATACGCAGTATTTT	CASSSASSLDTQYF
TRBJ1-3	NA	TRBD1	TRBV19	TGTGCCAGCCGACAGGGGGCAACTGGAAACACCATATATTTT	CASRQGATGNTIYF
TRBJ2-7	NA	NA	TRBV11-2	TGTGCCAGCAGCTTAAGTAGCGTTAGGGAGCAGTACTTC	CASSLSSVREQYF
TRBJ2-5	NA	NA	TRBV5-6	TGTGCCAGCAGCTTCGGTCTAGCCCAAGAGACCCAGTACTTC	CASSFGLAQETQYF
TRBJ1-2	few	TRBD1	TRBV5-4	TGTGCCAGCAGCGCGGACAGGGAGTACTATGGCTACACCTTC	CASSADREYYGYTF
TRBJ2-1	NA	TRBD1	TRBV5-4	TGTGCCAGCACCGTTTCCCCGGGACAGGGCGATGAGCAGTTCTTC	CASTVSPGQGDEQFF
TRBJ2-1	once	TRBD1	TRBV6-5	TGTGCCAGCAGCCCGACAGGGGCTAACTACAATGAGCAGTTCTTC	CASSPTGANYNEQFF
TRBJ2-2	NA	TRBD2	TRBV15	TGTGCCACCAGCAGAGACCGGGGGGGCACCGGGGAGCTGTTTTTT	CATSRDRGGTGELFF
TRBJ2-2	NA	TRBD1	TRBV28	TGTGCCAGCAGTGTCCCCGGGACAGGGGGCGGCGGGGAGCTGTTTTTT	CASSVPGTGGGGELFF
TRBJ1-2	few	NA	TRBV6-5	TGTGCCAGCAGTTACAAGGCGGAACCTCTCGGCTACACCTTC	CASSYKAEPLGYTF
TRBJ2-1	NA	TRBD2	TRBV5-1	TGCGCCAGCAGCTACGATGGGACTAGCGGGAGGGAGTATGAGCAGTTCTTC	CASSYDGTSGREYEQFF
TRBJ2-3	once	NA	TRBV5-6	TGTGCCAGCAGCTTGGCCGGGAGAAACACAGATACGCAGTATTTT	CASSLAGRNTDTQYF
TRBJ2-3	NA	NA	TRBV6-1	TGTGCCAGCAGTGAAGCGGCGGCGACAGATACGCAGTATTTT	CASSEAAATDTQYF
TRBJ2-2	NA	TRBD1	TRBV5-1	TGCGCCAGCAGCTCCAATGGACAGGCCGGGGAGCTGTTTTTT	CASSSNGQAGELFF
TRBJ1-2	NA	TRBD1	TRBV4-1	TGCGCCAGCAGCCAAGGGGGACAGGGGTTCTATGGCTACACCTTC	CASSQGGQGFYGYTF
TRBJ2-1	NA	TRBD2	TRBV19	TGTGCCAGTAGTCCAACTAGCGGGAGGGTGCCGCGATCCTACAATGAGCAGTTCTTC	CASSPTSGRVPRSYNEQFF
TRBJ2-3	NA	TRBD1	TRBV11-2	TGTGCCAGCAGCCGGGACAGGACGACAGATACGCAGTATTTT	CASSRDRTTDTQYF
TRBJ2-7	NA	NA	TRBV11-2	TGTGCCAGCAGCTTCAGACAGAGTAGCTCCTACGAGCAGTACTTC	CASSFRQSSSYEQYF